This T cell receptor (beta chain) was sequenced for a study of tumor-infiltrating lymphocytes in oesophageal squamous cell carcinoma. Germline CDR1 SEHNR, CDR2 FQNEAQ (reference sequence). The CDR3 length is 13 residues. TCRdb reprocessed the PCR reads with MiXCR, giving one entry per CDR3 protein. The repertoire consists of about 10,000 distinct CDR3 sequences, with about 64% occurring once and the leading ten covering roughly 29%. Sequenced material: esophageal tumor tissue. The sequence was obtained from a female donor with esophageal squamous cell carcinoma. This rearrangement joins TRBV7-9 to TRBJ2-4; D ambiguous. The DNA end lines up better with TRBJ2-7; the J call may be wrong. The DNA for the CDR3 is TGTGCCAGCAGCTTAGGCAATTTCGACGAGCAGTACTTC. Translation: CASSLGNFDEQYF.